The sequence of this TCR beta chain was determined in a study of cytomegalovirus exposure and HLA in healthy donors. Study outcomes and limitations: A later examination showed that TCR association rates differed by HLA locus, with DRB1 most and HLA-C fewest. Trimming of TCR beta V- and J-genes showed a link, identified in a later analysis, to a missense DCLRE1C variant.

Germline V gene sequence: CDR1 MGHDK, CDR2 SYGVNS. After removal of 2 bases from V and 3 bases from J, the junction contained 4 bases not matched to a gene. The CDR3 is 15 residues long. This clone was found once. Its antigen is not identified. Primers included in the PCR were 60 Vbeta and 13 Jbeta primers. Sequenced by immunoSEQ multiplex PCR; TCRdb stores in-frame clones only, minus some. This table holds about 160,000 clones, 68% found once. The chain recombines TRBV25-1 with TRBJ2-7; 10 bases fit TRBD2. This TCR was recovered from a woman aged 35 to 49 in good health and CMV-seropositive. The sequencing input was PBMCs. In DNA form, the CDR3 reads TGTGCCAGCAGTGAAACCCTAGCGGGAGACTACGAGCAGTACTTC. Translation gives CASSETLAGDYEQYF.